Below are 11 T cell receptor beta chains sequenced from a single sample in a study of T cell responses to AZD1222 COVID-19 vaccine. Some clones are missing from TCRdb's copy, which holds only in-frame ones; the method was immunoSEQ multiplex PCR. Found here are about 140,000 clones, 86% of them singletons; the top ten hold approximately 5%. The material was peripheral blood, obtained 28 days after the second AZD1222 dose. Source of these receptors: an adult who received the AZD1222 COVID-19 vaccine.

The CDR3 here is CASSEGWDRGWTEAFF. The CDR3 DNA sequence: TGTGCCAGCAGTGAAGGTTGGGACAGGGGGTGGACTGAAGCTTTCTTT. The chain couples TRBV6-1 to TRBJ1-1, with 11 bases fitting TRBD1. Germline loops: CDR1 MNHNS, CDR2 SASEGT. The CDR3 length is 16 residues. V shed 1 base, J shed 5 bases, and the junction held 6 bases outside the gene matches.

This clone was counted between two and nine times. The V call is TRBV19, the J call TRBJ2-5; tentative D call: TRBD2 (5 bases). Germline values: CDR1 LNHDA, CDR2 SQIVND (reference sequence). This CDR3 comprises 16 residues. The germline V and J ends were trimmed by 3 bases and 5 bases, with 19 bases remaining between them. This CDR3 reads CASSIGGLLVLETQYF. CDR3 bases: TGTGCCAGTAGTATTGGCGGACTGTTAGTTTTGGAGACCCAGTACTTC. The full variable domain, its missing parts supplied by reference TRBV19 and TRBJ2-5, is DGGITQSPKYLFRKEGQNVTLSCEQNLNHDAMYWYRQDPGQGLRLIYYSQIVNDFQKGDIAEGYSVSREKKESFPLTVTSAQKNPTAFYLCASSIGGLLVLETQYFGPGTRLLVL.

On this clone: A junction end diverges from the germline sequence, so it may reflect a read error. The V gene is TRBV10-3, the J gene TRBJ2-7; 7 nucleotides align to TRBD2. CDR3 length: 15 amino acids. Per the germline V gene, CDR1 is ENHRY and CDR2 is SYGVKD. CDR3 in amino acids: CAISESPSGFRGRNF. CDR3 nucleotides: TGTGCCATCAGTGAGTCCCCTAGCGGATTCCGAGGTCGGAACTTC.

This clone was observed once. In DNA, the CDR3 is TGTGCCAGCAGCTCCCCTGACAGACAGTACTTC. Protein product: CASSSPDRQYF. The gene calls are TRBV3-1 (or the pseudogene TRBV3-2) and TRBJ2-7; D might be TRBD1 (5 bases). V was pared by 5 bases and J by 10 bases, with 12 bases between. Per germline, CDR1 LGHDT and CDR2 YNNKEL (reference sequence). The CDR3 is made up of 11 amino acids.

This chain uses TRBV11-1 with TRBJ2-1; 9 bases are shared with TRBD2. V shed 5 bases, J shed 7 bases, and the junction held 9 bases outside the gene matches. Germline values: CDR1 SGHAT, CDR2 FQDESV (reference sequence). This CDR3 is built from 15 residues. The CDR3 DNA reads TGTGCCAGCAGCCTCGGGGCAGGACTAGCGAATGAGCAGTTCTTC. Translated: CASSLGAGLANEQFF.

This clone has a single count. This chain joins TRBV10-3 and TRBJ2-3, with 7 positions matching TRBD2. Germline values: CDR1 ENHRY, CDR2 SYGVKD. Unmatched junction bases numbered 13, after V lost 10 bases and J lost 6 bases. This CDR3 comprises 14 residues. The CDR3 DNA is TGTGCCACTAAGCGGGATACGAACCGGGATACGCAGTATTTT. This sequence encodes CATKRDTNRDTQYF.

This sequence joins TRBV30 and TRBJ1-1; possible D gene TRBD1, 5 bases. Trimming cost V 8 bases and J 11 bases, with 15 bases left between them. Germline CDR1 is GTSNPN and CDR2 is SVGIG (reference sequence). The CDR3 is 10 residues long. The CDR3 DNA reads TGTGCCCTCGGGGGGGTGCGGGCTTTCTTT. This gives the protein CALGGVRAFF.

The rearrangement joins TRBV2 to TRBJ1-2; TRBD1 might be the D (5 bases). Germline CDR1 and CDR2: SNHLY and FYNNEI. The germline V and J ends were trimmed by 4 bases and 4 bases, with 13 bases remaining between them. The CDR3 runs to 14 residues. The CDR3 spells CASSVGQPFYGYTF. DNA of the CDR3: TGTGCCAGCAGTGTTGGACAACCGTTCTATGGCTACACCTTC.

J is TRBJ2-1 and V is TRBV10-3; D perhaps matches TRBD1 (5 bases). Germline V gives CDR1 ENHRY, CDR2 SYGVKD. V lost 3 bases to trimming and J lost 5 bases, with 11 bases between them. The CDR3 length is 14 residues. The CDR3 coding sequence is TGTGCCATCAGTGAACGGCAGGGTAACAATGAGCAGTTCTTC. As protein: CAISERQGNNEQFF.

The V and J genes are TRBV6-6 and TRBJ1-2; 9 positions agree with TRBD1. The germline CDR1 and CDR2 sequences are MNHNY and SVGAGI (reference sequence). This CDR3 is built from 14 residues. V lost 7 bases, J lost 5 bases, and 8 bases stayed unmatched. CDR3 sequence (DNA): TGTGCCAGCAATATAGGACAGGGGAATTATGGCTACACCTTC. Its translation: CASNIGQGNYGYTF.

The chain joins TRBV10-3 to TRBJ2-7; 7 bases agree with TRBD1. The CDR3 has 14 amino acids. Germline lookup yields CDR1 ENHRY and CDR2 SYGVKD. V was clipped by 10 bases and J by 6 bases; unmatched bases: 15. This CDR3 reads CATTPQGELSEQYF. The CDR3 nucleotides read TGTGCCACCACCCCCCAGGGGGAATTGAGCGAGCAGTACTTC.